These 21 T cell receptor beta chains share one sample of origin, sequenced in a study of T cells in Graves' hyperthyroidism and ophthalmopathy (dated by TCRdb to between 2017 and 2020). The method behind the library was multiplex PCR. The sequencer listed for this sample is Illumina HiSeq 2000. Amplification of TCR beta CDR3 regions was carried out from RNA transcripts. For the first round of RT-PCR on the TCR CDR3, the HTBI primer set was used together with the Qiagen OneStep RT-PCR kit. TCRdb applied fastp at Q25 and MiXCR to the public reads, then kept only in-frame beta chains. Each CDR3 protein gets just one entry, which takes the most common genes and DNA from the rows behind it. The sample has roughly 350,000 distinct CDR3 sequences on record, 11% to 15% of them singletons. The ten largest clones represent 20% to 25% of the sample. The sequenced sample was blood. Source of these receptors: a woman in her thirties with Graves' hyperthyroidism.

The chain employs TRBV3-1 and TRBJ2-7; D ambiguous. Germline V gene data show CDR1 as LGHDT and CDR2 as YNNKEL (reference sequence). The V end was cut by 1 base, the J end by 2 bases, with 15 bases between. This CDR3 comprises 16 residues. CDR3 in amino acids: CASSQVAGLSPYEQYF. The DNA for the CDR3 is TGTGCCAGCAGCCAAGTCGCAGGCCTTAGCCCCTACGAGCAGTACTTC.

As regards this clonotype: This sequence may be a read error, since a much larger clone differs from it by one base. V is TRBV24-1 and J is TRBJ2-1; the match to TRBD2 covers 7 bases. Per germline, CDR1 KGHDR and CDR2 SFDVKD. The CDR3 contains 16 residues. The CDR3 spells CATSDSGRERYNGQFF. Here the CDR3 DNA reads TGTGCCACCAGTGATTCCGGGCGGGAGCGCTACAATGGGCAGTTCTTC.

The rearrangement joins TRBV28 to TRBJ2-1; 9 bases are a match to TRBD2. The germline V gene has CDR1 MDHEN and CDR2 SYDVKM. Unmatched junction bases numbered 18, after V lost 7 bases and J lost 5 bases. The CDR3 is 18 residues long. The CDR3 DNA reads TGTGCCAGCACGACTATGAGCCGGGGCGGGAGGGCGAACAATGAGCAGTTCTTC. Translated, it gives CASTTMSRGGRANNEQFF.

This clonotype was counted between two and nine times. V gene TRBV11-2 combines with J gene TRBJ2-1; 8 bases align to TRBD2. The CDR3 is 16 amino acids. The germline gives CDR1 SGHAT, CDR2 FQNNGV. Germline trimming cut 5 bases from V and 6 bases from J; bases unmatched to any gene: 12. The CDR3, as DNA: TGTGCCAGCAGCCGCTCTGGGACTAGTTGGTCCAATGAGCAGTTCTTC. It is translated as CASSRSGTSWSNEQFF.

At least ten counts were recorded for this clonotype. The CDR3 DNA follows: TGTGCCAGCAGTTACTCCCCCGTCGTGGAGCTGTTTTTT. This codes for CASSYSPVVELFF. The genes are TRBV6-5 and TRBJ2-2, with D hard to call. V lost 0 bases to trimming and J lost 10 bases, with 9 bases between them. The germline V gene encodes CDR1 MNHEY and CDR2 SVGAGI. This CDR3 region has 13 residues.

This clonotype was picked up a small number of times. V is TRBV11-2 and J is TRBJ1-1; D is uncertain. Looked up from germline, CDR1 is SGHAT and CDR2 is FQNNGV. This CDR3 comprises 14 residues. V was cut by 4 bases and J by 1 base, with 10 bases left in between. The CDR3 sequence is CASSSGIGNTEAFF. The CDR3 coding sequence is TGTGCCAGCAGCTCTGGCATTGGGAACACTGAAGCTTTCTTT.

This clonotype was seen a handful of times. The rearrangement links TRBV20-1 to TRBJ2-7, with D tentatively TRBD2 (5 bases). Per the germline V gene, CDR1 is DFQATT and CDR2 is SNEGSKA (reference sequence). The CDR3 totals 17 residues. With 0 bases removed from V and 4 bases from J, the gap between germline ends came to 22 bases. The chain's CDR3 is CSARDQGLAGPIYEQYF. The CDR3 DNA reads TGCAGTGCTAGAGACCAAGGGCTAGCCGGCCCCATATACGAGCAGTACTTC.

Many counts were recorded for this clonotype. The V gene is TRBV29-1, the J gene TRBJ2-7, with D tentatively TRBD1 (5 bases). Germline CDR1 and CDR2: SQVTM and ANQGSEA. The CDR3 length is 13 residues. V lost 4 bases, J lost 7 bases, and 17 bases lay in between. The CDR3 DNA follows: TGCAGCGTTGTCTTCCAGGGTCGATGGGAGCAGTACTTC. It yields the protein CSVVFQGRWEQYF.

This clonotype has a count of ten or more. CDR3: CASSLRASGMETQYF. Written as DNA, the CDR3 is TGTGCCAGCAGCTTACGGGCTAGCGGGATGGAGACCCAGTACTTC. V gene TRBV7-2 combines with J gene TRBJ2-5, with 9 bases lining up with TRBD2. The V segment lost 2 bases and the J segment 5 bases; nucleotides outside the gene matches: 6. CDR1 is SGHTA, CDR2 FQGNSA, per germline. The CDR3 has 15 residues.

This clonotype occurred many times. This sequence joins TRBV6-2 or TRBV6-3 and TRBJ2-5; D is unresolved. Germline assignment: CDR1 MNHEY and CDR2 SVGEGT. This CDR3 is built from 14 residues. V dropped 0 bases and J dropped 1 base, with 6 bases sitting between them. This CDR3 is CASSYSMGQETQYF. The CDR3, as DNA: TGTGCCAGCAGTTACTCGATGGGCCAAGAGACCCAGTACTTC.

This chain links TRBV30 with TRBJ2-7, with D perhaps TRBD2 (6 bases). Trimming stripped 3 bases from V and 7 bases from J, with 10 bases between. In germline, CDR1 is GTSNPN, CDR2 SVGIG (reference sequence). This CDR3 is built from 11 residues. CDR3 sequence reads: CAWRDREEQYF. The CDR3 DNA reads as TGTGCCTGGAGGGACCGGGAGGAGCAGTACTTC.

The CDR3 sequence: CSARDLREGHSTQYF. DNA of the CDR3: TGCAGTGCTAGAGATCTGCGGGAGGGCCATTCCACGCAGTATTTT. The rearrangement uses TRBV20-1 and TRBJ2-3; 9 bases agree with TRBD2. This CDR3 region has 15 residues. CDR1 and CDR2 from the germline V gene are DFQATT and SNEGSKA (reference sequence). J lost 9 bases, V lost 0 bases, and 10 bases had no gene match.

V usage is TRBV20-1 and J usage is TRBJ2-3; the D gene is possibly TRBD2 (5 bases). The CDR3 extends over 17 amino acids. The V gene lost 3 bases and the J gene lost 3 bases, with 22 bases spanning the gap. Germline values: CDR1 DFQATT, CDR2 SNEGSKA (reference sequence). The CDR3 nucleotides read TGCAGTGCTAGGCTAGCTATAAATCCTCCTGGTACAGATACGCAGTATTTT. It encodes CSARLAINPPGTDTQYF.

This sequence joins TRBV7-8 and TRBJ1-5, with 7 bases aligning to TRBD1. The CDR3 sequence is 16 residues long. Trimming took 0 bases from V and 6 from J; bases not matched to a gene: 8. Germline V lookup: CDR1 SGHVS, CDR2 FQNEAQ. CDR3: CASSLARAGGTQPQHF. The CDR3 nucleotides are TGTGCCAGCAGCTTAGCGCGGGCAGGGGGGACTCAGCCCCAGCATTTT.

This clonotype was seen ten or more times. The chain combines TRBV28 with TRBJ2-4, with 12 bases matching TRBD2. Losses at the gene ends were 6 bases for V and 4 bases for J; bases not matched to a gene: 10. The CDR3 runs 17 residues. The germline gives CDR1 MDHEN, CDR2 SYDVKM. The CDR3 coding sequence is TGTGCCAGCAGATCTTCATTACTAGCGGGAGGAAAAAACATTCAGTACTTC. It translates to CASRSSLLAGGKNIQYF.

J is TRBJ1-2 and V is TRBV7-8; TRBD1 matches 12 bases. With V trimmed by 3 bases and J by 7 bases, 9 bases remained unmatched. Germline-derived CDR1 and CDR2 are SGHVS and FQNEAQ. The CDR3 sequence is 16 residues long. As DNA, the CDR3 is TGTGCCAGCAGCTTCCGGGACAGGGGGCGCAGCGTTGGCTACACCTTC. Protein sequence: CASSFRDRGRSVGYTF.

This clonotype was observed at least ten times. The rearrangement links TRBV11-2 to TRBJ1-2; weak D call: TRBD1 (5 bases). Per the germline V gene, CDR1 is SGHAT and CDR2 is FQNNGV. V was cut by 1 base and J by 6 bases, with 9 bases left in between. The CDR3 extends over 13 amino acids. The CDR3 loop is CASSLARVNGYTF. CDR3 bases: TGTGCCAGCAGCTTAGCCAGGGTGAATGGCTACACCTTC.

This clonotype appeared a few times. CDR3 region: CASTPQGSYNSPLHF. The CDR3 DNA follows: TGTGCCAGTACCCCCCAGGGGTCCTATAATTCACCCCTCCACTTT. The gene calls are TRBV19 and TRBJ1-6; a weak D match, TRBD1 (6 bases). V lost 7 bases and J 1 base, leaving 11 bases between the germline ends. Germline CDR1 reads LNHDA; CDR2 reads SQIVND (reference sequence). The CDR3 is 15 residues long.

This clonotype has only a few counts. V and J are TRBV19 and TRBJ2-2; 14 bases agree with TRBD2. The CDR3 sequence is 16 residues long. Germline V gene sequence: CDR1 LNHDA, CDR2 SQIVND (reference sequence). J gave up 4 bases and V 7 bases, and 5 bases lay outside the gene matches. For the CDR3, the DNA is TGTGCCAGTACTAGGACTAGCGGGAGGATCACCGGGGAGCTGTTTTTT. The encoded protein is CASTRTSGRITGELFF.

The chain uses TRBV7-2 and TRBJ2-5; D gene uncertain. The CDR3 loop spans 13 amino acids. Germline V gene sequence: CDR1 SGHTA, CDR2 FQGNSA. The germline V and J ends were trimmed by 3 bases and 5 bases, with 10 bases remaining between them. CDR3: CASSFNTGETQYF. CDR3 nucleotide sequence: TGTGCCAGCAGCTTTAATACTGGCGAGACCCAGTACTTC.

This clonotype was detected a few times. One end of the junction is discordant with germline, which a read error may explain. This chain joins TRBV5-5 and TRBJ1-6; D unresolved. The V gene's germline CDR1 is SGHKS and CDR2 YYEKEE (reference sequence). The CDR3 is 16 residues long. CDR3 coding DNA: TGTACCAGCAGCTTCTTTTGGTCGGGAAATAATTCACCCCTCCACTTT. This sequence encodes CTSSFFWSGNNSPLHF.